Shown below are 10 T cell receptor beta chains from a single sample sequenced in a study of shared clonotypes between healthy human individuals. Only in-frame clones appear in the TCRdb table, and some are missing; sequencing was by immunoSEQ multiplex PCR. The table has roughly 500,000 clones, 65% to 85% seen once. Sequencing was performed on PBMCs. The receptors shown here come from a woman aged 40 to 49 in good health. Some clones in this sample may be carry-over from other donors' samples.

About this clone itself: Given a far larger clone just one base away, this is likely a sequencing read error. The chain is built from TRBV5-6 and TRBJ2-5, with D possibly being TRBD1 or TRBD2 (5 bases each). The end of the DNA fits TRBJ2-7 better, so the J call may be wrong. The CDR3 length is 14 residues. Germline V gene lookup returns CDR1 SGHDT and CDR2 YYEEEE. CDR3 sequence: CASSYTQGPYEQYF. CDR3 coding DNA: TGTGCCAGCAGCTACACTCAGGGACCCTACGAGCAGTACTTC.

CDR3 sequence reads: CAWRPTGNTEAFF. CDR3 nucleotides: TGTGCCTGGAGACCGACGGGGAACACTGAAGCTTTCTTT. This chain links TRBV30 with TRBJ1-1, with D uncertain. The CDR3 runs 13 residues. In germline, CDR1 is GTSNPN, CDR2 SVGIG (reference sequence). Trimming took off 3 bases at V and 1 base at J, with 9 bases between the two ends.

CDR3 in DNA: TGTGCCAGCAGCCTTGCCGGGACTCCCCCCTATGGCTACACCTTC. This codes for CASSLAGTPPYGYTF. The chain employs TRBV7-2 and TRBJ1-2; D is perhaps TRBD1 (5 bases). Deletions cut 5 bases from V and 4 bases from J, with 17 bases between. Germline-derived CDR1 and CDR2 are SGHTA and FQGNSA. This CDR3 is built from 15 residues. The variable domain in full, completed from reference TRBV7-2 and TRBJ1-2, reads GAGVSQSPSNKVTEKGKDVELRCDPISGHTALYWYRQSLGQGLEFLIYFQGNSAPDKSGLPSDRFSAERTGGSVSTLTIQRTQQEDSAVYLCASSLAGTPPYGYTFGSGTRLTVV.

As concerns this clone: Only one base separates this from a far larger clonotype, so it likely reflects a read error. The same CDR3 can be traced to other DNA sequences in this sample. The chain has TRBV11-1 and TRBJ2-7; 9 bases are shared with TRBD1. V was clipped by 1 base and J by 5 bases; unmatched bases: 6. CDR1 is SGHAT and CDR2 is FQDESV in the germline V gene (reference sequence). This CDR3 comprises 15 residues. In DNA, the CDR3 is TGTGCCAGCAGCTTAGGTCTTGGGACAGGGAACGAGCAGTACTTC. This translates into CASSLGLGTGNEQYF.

V is TRBV18 and J is TRBJ1-2; a possible D gene is TRBD1 (5 bases). The CDR3 totals 16 residues. Germline V gene data show CDR1 as KGHSH and CDR2 as LQKENI. Trimming removed 6 bases from V and 2 bases from J, with 19 bases in between. The CDR3 region has the DNA TGTGCCAGCTCTCCCGAAACGGGACGGATGAACTATGGCTACACCTTC. This codes for CASSPETGRMNYGYTF.

V gene TRBV11-2 combines with J gene TRBJ2-7; 12 bases line up with TRBD1. After removal of 5 bases from V and 4 bases from J, the junction contained 9 bases not matched to a gene. CDR1 and CDR2 (germline): SGHAT, FQNNGV. The CDR3 extends over 16 amino acids. DNA for the CDR3: TGTGCCAGCAGCCCGGCGGGGACAGGGGGCTTGTACGAGCAGTACTTC. Amino acids: CASSPAGTGGLYEQYF.

On this clone: A far larger clone is just one base off, so this is likely a read error. Other DNA variants within this sample encode the same CDR3. The V and J genes are TRBV7-8 and TRBJ2-7; TRBD2 is a possible D gene (6 bases). Germline V gene sequence: CDR1 SGHVS, CDR2 FQNEAQ. The CDR3 is 14 residues long. The DNA of the CDR3 is TGTGCCAGTAGCTTAGCGGCAGGATCCTACGAGCAGTACTTC. Its protein product is CASSLAAGSYEQYF. Full variable domain (remainder filled in from reference TRBV7-8 and TRBJ2-7): GAGVSQSPRYKVAKRGQDVALRCDPISGHVSLFWYQQALGQGPEFLTYFQNEAQLDKSGLPSDRFFAERPEGSVSTLKIQRTQQEDSAVYLCASSLAAGSYEQYFGPGTRLTVT.

This sequence joins TRBV29-1 and TRBJ2-3; 7 bases line up with TRBD2. Germline CDR1 reads SQVTM; CDR2 reads ANQGSEA. This CDR3 contains 14 residues. The V gene end was trimmed by 7 bases and the J gene end by 6 bases; junction bases not matched to a gene: 13. Here the CDR3 DNA reads TGCAGCGGGTTGATGGGGGGGTCGGGGGATACGCAGTATTTT. Translation: CSGLMGGSGDTQYF.

This chain joins TRBV19 and TRBJ2-7; a weak D match, TRBD1 (7 bases). V lost 6 bases to trimming and J lost 0 bases, with 15 bases between them. The CDR3 has 15 residues. Germline V gene lookup returns CDR1 LNHDA and CDR2 SQIVND (reference sequence). The CDR3 sequence is CASSPRQGGSYEQYF. DNA of the CDR3: TGTGCCAGTAGCCCCCGACAGGGAGGCTCCTACGAGCAGTACTTC.

V gene TRBV27 combines with J gene TRBJ1-2, with a tentative D call TRBD1 (5 bases). The CDR3 totals 13 residues. V was pared by 5 bases and J by 8 bases, with 15 bases between. Germline V lookup: CDR1 MNHEY, CDR2 SMNVEV (reference sequence). DNA of the CDR3: TGTGCCAGCAGTCCCCGACGAGGGGAAGGCTACACCTTC. Encoded protein: CASSPRRGEGYTF.